These 19 T cell receptor beta chains were all obtained from the same sample, sequenced in a study of PD-1 blockade in classical Hodgkin lymphoma. Assay used: immunoSEQ multiplex PCR; TCRdb lists only in-frame clones, some missing. The table shows about 9,500 clones, with approximately 83% occurring only once. Time point in this sample: cycle 4 day 1 (C4D1), after five to seven weeks of nivolumab. After autologous stem cell transplantation all patients relapsed, and prior brentuximab vedotin exposure differed between cohorts. Using magnetic negative selection, the CD4+ T cells were separated out of thawed PBMCs. Source: CD4+ T cells from blood, taken before the fourth cycle of nivolumab. These receptors came from a human donor with classical Hodgkin lymphoma.

J is TRBJ2-5 and V is TRBV5-4, with 7 bases matching TRBD1. Trimming removed 4 bases from V and 5 bases from J; junction bases left unmatched: 11. Germline V lookup: CDR1 SGHNT, CDR2 YYREEE (reference sequence). This CDR3 has 15 amino acids. The CDR3 loop reads CASSPPKGARETQYF. DNA of the CDR3: TGTGCCAGCAGCCCCCCGAAGGGGGCTAGGGAGACCCAGTACTTC.

This clone was seen only a few times. The genes are TRBV7-3 and TRBJ1-1; possible D gene TRBD1, 5 bases. Germline assignment: CDR1 SGHTA and CDR2 FQGTGA. V dropped 0 bases and J dropped 0 bases, with 8 bases sitting between them. The CDR3 extends over 15 amino acids. CDR3 amino acids: CASSLTGLMNTEAFF. DNA of the CDR3: TGTGCCAGCAGCTTAACGGGACTGATGAACACTGAAGCTTTCTTT.

This clone was counted between two and nine times. The genes are TRBV28 and TRBJ2-3; D is ambiguous. The CDR3 contains 13 residues. Germline CDR1 reads MDHEN; CDR2 reads SYDVKM. Trimming shortened V by 1 base and J by 6 bases, and 8 bases separated the two germline ends. CDR3: CASSLSLRDTQYF. The CDR3 DNA reads TGTGCCAGCAGTTTATCCCTCAGGGATACGCAGTATTTT.

This chain links TRBV28 with TRBJ1-4, with a possible D match to TRBD1 (5 bases). Germline V CDR1 and CDR2: MDHEN, SYDVKM. CDR3 size: 15 residues. Trimming pared 2 bases from V and 0 bases from J, leaving 7 bases between. CDR3 sequence reads: CASSLPTATNEKLFF. Here the CDR3 DNA reads TGTGCCAGCAGTTTACCGACAGCAACTAATGAAAAACTGTTTTTT.

The rearrangement joins TRBV11-2 to TRBJ1-1; D is unclear. Trimming stripped 0 bases from V and 5 bases from J, with 4 bases between. Looked up from germline, CDR1 is SGHAT and CDR2 is FQNNGV. The CDR3 loop spans 12 amino acids. The CDR3 DNA is TGTGCCAGCAGCTTAGAGAGGACTGAAGCTTTCTTT. Its protein is CASSLERTEAFF.

The chain is built from TRBV2 and TRBJ2-2; 8 bases agree with TRBD1. Germline V lookup: CDR1 SNHLY, CDR2 FYNNEI. The CDR3 consists of 13 residues. The V and J ends lost 8 bases and 6 bases, in that order; junction bases with no gene match: 5. The CDR3 region has the DNA TGTGCCAGCGTGCTACAGGGGGCCGGGGAGCTGTTTTTT. It translates to CASVLQGAGELFF.

The J gene is TRBJ1-5, the V gene TRBV2; D is unclear. The CDR3 runs to 11 residues. Deletions cut 4 bases from V and 10 bases from J, with 8 bases between. Germline CDR1 and CDR2: SNHLY and FYNNEI. Here the CDR3 DNA reads TGTGCCAGCAGTGGGATAGGTCCCCAGCATTTT. It codes for CASSGIGPQHF.

This clone is medium-sized. This chain connects TRBV29-1 to TRBJ2-3; TRBD1 aligns across 9 bases. The CDR3 is 13 amino acids. CDR1 is SQVTM and CDR2 is ANQGSEA in the germline V gene. The ends lost 3 bases at V and 3 bases at J; junction bases unmatched: 1. For the CDR3, the DNA is TGCAGCGTTGAGGACAGGGGAACAGATACGCAGTATTTT. Protein product: CSVEDRGTDTQYF.

The chain links TRBV29-1 to TRBJ2-3; 8 bases agree with TRBD1. V lost 5 bases and J lost 1; bases outside the gene matches: 8. The CDR3 loop spans 15 amino acids. Germline V gene sequence: CDR1 SQVTM, CDR2 ANQGSEA. The CDR3 DNA follows: TGCAGCGTTATTCTCGGACAGGGAGGCACAGATACGCAGTATTTT. Translated, it gives CSVILGQGGTDTQYF.

The rearrangement links TRBV7-3 to TRBJ2-1; possibly TRBD2 for D (6 bases). From germline, CDR1 is SGHTA and CDR2 FQGTGA. V shed 5 bases and J shed 0 bases, with 14 bases lying between them. The CDR3 sequence is 16 residues long. As DNA, the CDR3 is TGTGCCAGCAGCCCGGGACTGTTAAGCTCCTACAATGAGCAGTTCTTC. It specifies CASSPGLLSSYNEQFF.

This clone has a handful of counts. The chain joins TRBV6-6 to TRBJ2-7, with 12 bases identical to TRBD2. Looked up from germline, CDR1 is MNHNY and CDR2 is SVGAGI (reference sequence). Trimming took 6 bases from V and 4 from J; bases not matched to a gene: 7. This CDR3 has 15 residues. CDR3 in DNA: TGTGCCAGCAGCCCTAGCGGGAGGGCCGAGTACGAGCAGTACTTC. This codes for CASSPSGRAEYEQYF.

V usage is TRBV18 and J usage is TRBJ2-3; D tentatively fits TRBD1 or TRBD2 (6 bases each). Deletions cut 3 bases from V and 3 bases from J, with 13 bases between. From germline, CDR1 is KGHSH and CDR2 LQKENI. This CDR3 spans 15 amino acids. Here the CDR3 reads CASSPGGPQTDTQYF. The CDR3 region has the DNA TGTGCCAGCTCACCCGGGGGCCCCCAAACAGATACGCAGTATTTT.

The chain couples TRBV28 to TRBJ1-5, with 9 bases lining up with TRBD1. The CDR3 is 18 amino acids. Losses at the gene ends were 6 bases for V and 3 bases for J; bases not matched to a gene: 15. CDR1 and CDR2 from the germline V gene are MDHEN and SYDVKM. CDR3 loop: CASRMDRGHSIFNQPQHF. CDR3 nucleotide sequence: TGTGCCAGCAGGATGGACAGGGGACACTCTATCTTCAATCAGCCCCAGCATTTT.

This clone was detected once. In nucleotides, the CDR3 is TGTGCCAGCAGCGTAGCAGGGTTAGGTGAAAAACTGTTTTTT. This codes for CASSVAGLGEKLFF. The rearrangement links TRBV9 to TRBJ1-4, with a possible D match to TRBD1 (5 bases). Germline CDR1 is SGDLS and CDR2 is YYNGEE. Trimming removed 0 bases from V and 7 bases from J, with 10 bases in between. The CDR3 has 14 amino acids.

The chain is built from TRBV18 and TRBJ2-3; no firm D call. Germline V lookup: CDR1 KGHSH, CDR2 LQKENI. V dropped 6 bases and J dropped 2 bases, with 15 bases sitting between them. The CDR3 sequence is 15 residues long. The CDR3 reads CASSVELTDTDTQYF. In DNA, the CDR3 is TGTGCCAGCTCCGTGGAACTGACGGACACAGATACGCAGTATTTT.

The chain recombines TRBV12-5 with TRBJ2-7; 13 bases map to TRBD2. Trimming cost V 5 bases and J 6 bases; bases outside gene matches: 10. Germline CDR1 LGHNT, CDR2 FRNRAP. CDR3 length: 16 residues. CDR3: CASGIGTSGTVGEQYF. In DNA form, the CDR3 reads TGTGCTAGTGGTATTGGGACTAGCGGGACGGTTGGCGAGCAGTACTTC.

V gene TRBV6-5 combines with J gene TRBJ2-7; 8 bases match TRBD1. V gave up 5 bases and J gave up 2 bases; unmatched junction bases: 2. Germline V lookup: CDR1 MNHEY, CDR2 SVGAGI. The CDR3 covers 13 residues. CDR3 in DNA: TGTGCCAGCAGTCGGACAGGGCCCTACGAGCAGTACTTC. It encodes CASSRTGPYEQYF.

The genes are TRBV19 and TRBJ1-5, with D perhaps matching TRBD1 (5 bases). The CDR3 has 15 residues. V was cut by 6 bases and J by 9 bases, with 21 bases left in between. Germline values: CDR1 LNHDA, CDR2 SQIVND (reference sequence). The CDR3 DNA reads TGTGCCAGTAGCCGAGGGACCTTAGGGATCAGGCCCCAGCATTTT. This codes for CASSRGTLGIRPQHF.

As to this clone: The junction does not match germline at one end; this may be a read error. This rearrangement joins TRBV14 to TRBJ2-5, with 7 positions matching TRBD2. The CDR3 runs to 12 residues. Germline values: CDR1 SGHDN, CDR2 FVKESK. This chain's CDR3 is CASSQDGRDYHF. CDR3 in DNA: TGTGCCAGCAGCCAAGACGGCAGGGACTATCACTTC. The full variable domain, completed using reference TRBV14 and TRBJ2-5, is EAGVTQFPSHSVIEKGQTVTLRCDPISGHDNLYWYRRVMGKEIKFLLHFVKESKQDESGMPNNRFLAERTGGTYSTLKVQPAELEDSGVYFCASSQDGRDYHFGPGTRLLVL.